The rows below give T cell receptor beta chains drawn from one sample of a study of regulatory T cells in long-lasting Graves disease. TCRdb fed the multiplex PCR reads into MiXCR, producing one record per CDR3 protein. The sample yields approximately 440,000 distinct CDR3 sequences, roughly a quarter seen once. This specimen consisted of peripheral blood mononuclear cells (PBMCs), obtained when the disease was refractory, from a patient treated with antithyroid drugs. The receptor set was obtained from a female donor with Graves disease. The CDR3 runs from the conserved cysteine through the conserved F or W. The order of the fields is CDR3 DNA, CDR3 protein, J gene, D gene, clone size, V gene. D genes are given only for firm matches. Only some rows state a clone size, as once, few, many or a class for expanded clones.

cdr3_nt: TGTGCCAGCAGTGAATTAGGACTAGCGGGGGCCGGGGAGCTGTTTTTT
cdr3_aa: CASSELGLAGAGELFF
j_call: TRBJ2-2
d_call: TRBD2
clone_size: many
v_call: TRBV2

cdr3_nt: TGTGCCACCAGCAAGGACAGGGGAGCTGGGGAGCTGTTTTTT
cdr3_aa: CATSKDRGAGELFF
j_call: TRBJ2-2
d_call: TRBD1
clone_size: -
v_call: TRBV15

cdr3_nt: TGTGCCAGCACAGGGTTGAACACTGAAGCTTTCTTT
cdr3_aa: CASTGLNTEAFF
j_call: TRBJ1-1
d_call: -
clone_size: -
v_call: TRBV2

cdr3_nt: TGTGCCACCAGTGGGGGTGGTACGGACTACACCTTC
cdr3_aa: CATSGGGTDYTF
j_call: TRBJ1-2
d_call: -
clone_size: -
v_call: TRBV10-3

cdr3_nt: TGTGCCAGCAGCTTAGCATTTGGGACCTCCTACGAGCAGTACTTC
cdr3_aa: CASSLAFGTSYEQYF
j_call: TRBJ2-7
d_call: -
clone_size: -
v_call: TRBV7-2

cdr3_nt: TGTGCCAGCAATTTGGGCCAGGGCATCGAGACCCAGTACTTC
cdr3_aa: CASNLGQGIETQYF
j_call: TRBJ2-5
d_call: -
clone_size: many
v_call: TRBV2

cdr3_nt: TGTGCCACCTCCGGGGGTCCCCAAGAGACCCAGTACTTC
cdr3_aa: CATSGGPQETQYF
j_call: TRBJ2-5
d_call: -
clone_size: few
v_call: TRBV24-1

cdr3_nt: TGCAGCGTTGTACGTGTATCTGGGACAGGCTCCCCGAAGGGCTACGAGCAGTACTTC
cdr3_aa: CSVVRVSGTGSPKGYEQYF
j_call: TRBJ2-7
d_call: TRBD1
clone_size: -
v_call: TRBV29-1

cdr3_nt: TGTGCCAGCAGTTTAGAGAACAGGGGGTCCCAAGAGACCCAGTACTTC
cdr3_aa: CASSLENRGSQETQYF
j_call: TRBJ2-5
d_call: TRBD1
clone_size: few
v_call: TRBV5-4

cdr3_nt: TGCAGTGCCAGACTAGCAGCCGCCTACGAGCAGTACTTC
cdr3_aa: CSARLAAAYEQYF
j_call: TRBJ2-7
d_call: TRBD2
clone_size: -
v_call: TRBV20-1

cdr3_nt: TGTGCCAGCAGCACAACAGGGGGTGGTCAGCCCCAGCATTTT
cdr3_aa: CASSTTGGGQPQHF
j_call: TRBJ1-5
d_call: TRBD1
clone_size: -
v_call: TRBV9

cdr3_nt: TGTGCCAGCAGTTTTGGTCAGGGGAGGACCGGGGAGCTGTTTTTT
cdr3_aa: CASSFGQGRTGELFF
j_call: TRBJ2-2
d_call: -
clone_size: -
v_call: TRBV12-3/TRBV12-4

cdr3_nt: TGTGCCAGCAGCCCCGGACAGAGATATAGCAATCAGCCCCAGCATTTT
cdr3_aa: CASSPGQRYSNQPQHF
j_call: TRBJ1-5
d_call: -
clone_size: -
v_call: TRBV7-2

cdr3_nt: TGCAGTGCTAGGGAGACAGGGCCTAACACTGAAGCTTTCTTT
cdr3_aa: CSARETGPNTEAFF
j_call: TRBJ1-1
d_call: TRBD1
clone_size: few
v_call: TRBV20-1

cdr3_nt: TGTGCCATCAGTGACGGACAGGGCTATGGCTACACCTTC
cdr3_aa: CAISDGQGYGYTF
j_call: TRBJ1-2
d_call: TRBD1
clone_size: few
v_call: TRBV10-3

cdr3_nt: TGTGCCAGCAGCTCGACCGGACCTGGAAACACCATATATTTT
cdr3_aa: CASSSTGPGNTIYF
j_call: TRBJ1-3
d_call: -
clone_size: few
v_call: TRBV5-5

cdr3_nt: TGCGCCAGCACTCGCGGGACTAGCGGGCAAGAGACCCAGTACTTC
cdr3_aa: CASTRGTSGQETQYF
j_call: TRBJ2-5
d_call: TRBD2
clone_size: -
v_call: TRBV5-1

cdr3_nt: TGTGCCATCAGTGAGTCCCTACAGATCAACAATGAGCAGTTCTTC
cdr3_aa: CAISESLQINNEQFF
j_call: TRBJ2-1
d_call: -
clone_size: -
v_call: TRBV10-3

cdr3_nt: TGTGCCAGTACCAAACAGGGGGTCAATCAGCCCCAGCATTTT
cdr3_aa: CASTKQGVNQPQHF
j_call: TRBJ1-5
d_call: TRBD1
clone_size: -
v_call: TRBV19

cdr3_nt: TGCGCCAGCAGCTTAAAAGCGGGAGGGGAGGACGAGCAGTACTTC
cdr3_aa: CASSLKAGGEDEQYF
j_call: TRBJ2-7
d_call: TRBD2
clone_size: -
v_call: TRBV5-1

cdr3_nt: TGTGCCAGCAGTCCCGGACAGGGGGCGGTCATTCAGTACTTC
cdr3_aa: CASSPGQGAVIQYF
j_call: TRBJ2-4
d_call: TRBD1
clone_size: few
v_call: TRBV27

cdr3_nt: TGTGCCAGCAGTTACTGGAGTAGGCGGGAGACCCAGTACTTC
cdr3_aa: CASSYWSRRETQYF
j_call: TRBJ2-5
d_call: -
clone_size: few
v_call: TRBV6-2/TRBV6-3

cdr3_nt: TGTGCCAGTAGTTGGGACGGAAGATACGAGCAGTACTTC
cdr3_aa: CASSWDGRYEQYF
j_call: TRBJ2-7
d_call: -
clone_size: -
v_call: TRBV19

cdr3_nt: TGTGCCAGCTCACCCGACGAGGGAGGGTATGGCTACACCTTC
cdr3_aa: CASSPDEGGYGYTF
j_call: TRBJ1-2
d_call: -
clone_size: -
v_call: TRBV18